This TCR beta chain was sequenced in a study of T cell changes during pregnancy in multiple sclerosis. CDR1 is MNHNY and CDR2 is SVGAGI in the germline V gene (reference sequence). CDR3 length equals 12 residues. The V and J ends lost 6 bases and 3 bases respectively, with 9 bases between them. Libraries were prepared by immunoSEQ multiplex PCR; TCRdb keeps only in-frame clonotypes and omits some of them. Altogether fewer than 60,000 clones are present, more than 85% being singletons, with the ten largest covering 0.35% to 0.5%. The sample holds a few counts of this clone. This receptor was identified in a female donor with multiple sclerosis, enrolled in a pregnancy study. J is TRBJ2-7 and V is TRBV6-6; D perhaps matches TRBD1 (5 bases). The sample was CD4+ T cells from peripheral blood mononuclear cells, taken after pregnancy. The CDR3: CASSRQIYEQYF. The CDR3 DNA follows: TGTGCCAGCAGCCGACAGATCTACGAGCAGTACTTC.